The rows below give T cell receptor beta chains drawn from one sample of a study of cytomegalovirus exposure and HLA in healthy donors. Some clones are missing from TCRdb's copy, which holds only in-frame ones; the method was immunoSEQ multiplex PCR. The table includes under 150,000 clones, about 76% detected once. The specimen sequenced was PBMCs. Every receptor here comes from a woman aged 25 to 45 in good health and CMV-seronegative. Each CDR3 is given with its conserved first and last residue. D genes are given only for firm matches. The size of a clone is reported for some rows only, either as once, few or many, or as a class for expanded clones.

cdr3_aa cdr3_nt d_call v_call clone_size j_call
CASSLYWTVYNSPLHF TGTGCCAGCAGCTTGTATTGGACAGTCTATAATTCACCCCTCCACTTT NA TRBV5-6 once TRBJ1-6
CASSLAGLGSYNEQFF TGCGCCAGCAGTTTAGCGGGACTGGGGTCCTACAATGAGCAGTTCTTC TRBD2 TRBV27 NA TRBJ2-1
CASSPRDTYNEQFF TGTGCCAGCTCACCAAGGGACACCTACAATGAGCAGTTCTTC NA TRBV18 NA TRBJ2-1
CASSLRRGRSGANVLTF TGCGCCAGCAGCTTGCGCAGGGGGCGATCTGGGGCCAACGTCCTGACTTTC TRBD1 TRBV5-1 once TRBJ2-6
CASSLSVLMSEQYF TGTGCCAGCAGTTTAAGCGTCCTTATGAGCGAGCAGTACTTC NA TRBV28 NA TRBJ2-7
CASSSSPGQGTSEQFF TGTGCCAGCAGCTCTTCCCCGGGACAGGGGACGAGTGAGCAGTTCTTC TRBD1 TRBV5-4 NA TRBJ2-1
CASSKSSSGTGLLLAKNIQYF TGTGCCAGTAGTAAGTCGTCTTCCGGGACAGGGCTCTTGCTAGCCAAAAACATTCAGTACTTC TRBD1 TRBV19 NA TRBJ2-4
CASSVLATGSSFDEQYF TGTGCCAGCAGCGTCTTAGCGACAGGATCCAGCTTCGACGAGCAGTACTTC NA TRBV28 NA TRBJ2-7
CASSVGLAANQETQYF TGTGCCAGCAGCGTAGGGCTAGCGGCCAACCAAGAGACCCAGTACTTC TRBD2 TRBV9 NA TRBJ2-5
CASSRDSLAYNEQFF TGTGCCAGCAGTAGGGACTCCCTGGCCTACAATGAGCAGTTCTTC NA TRBV6-5 NA TRBJ2-1
CASSEVYGEIGNYGYTF TGTGCCAGCAGTGAAGTGTACGGGGAGATCGGTAACTATGGCTACACCTTC NA TRBV6-1 NA TRBJ1-2
CASSSIAGGAGDTQYF TGTGCCAGCAGCTCCATAGCGGGAGGGGCCGGGGATACGCAGTATTTT TRBD2 TRBV5-4 NA TRBJ2-3
CASSLLTGTTGNYGYTF TGTGCCAGCAGCTTATTAACCGGCACGACAGGAAACTATGGCTACACCTTC NA TRBV7-8 NA TRBJ1-2
CASRNRAANEKLFF TGTGCCAGCAGAAACAGGGCGGCTAATGAAAAACTGTTTTTT NA TRBV21-1 NA TRBJ1-4
CASSTVQGYYGYTF TGTGCCAGTAGTACGGTACAGGGTTACTATGGCTACACCTTC NA TRBV19 NA TRBJ1-2